One and the same sample provided the 2 T cell receptor beta chains below, sequenced in a study of blood T cell repertoires in COVID-19. The method was immunoSEQ multiplex PCR; TCRdb's version includes in-frame clones alone and lacks a portion of them. The repertoire consists of some 180,000 clones, with approximately 87% occurring once and the leading ten covering about 20%. The sequenced material came from peripheral blood. The receptors derive from a man in his 70s with active or convalescent COVID-19.

This clone was seen just once. The chain recombines TRBV4-3 with TRBJ2-6; perhaps TRBD1 as D (6 bases). The V end was cut by 4 bases, the J end by 3 bases, with 16 bases between. The V gene's germline CDR1 is LGHNA and CDR2 YSLEER. This CDR3 is 17 amino acids long. The CDR3 DNA reads TGCGCCAGCAGCCGGGACATAACAGGGAATGGGGCCAACGTCCTGACTTTC. Translating it yields CASSRDITGNGANVLTF.

The chain combines TRBV18 with TRBJ1-4; 8 nucleotides line up with TRBD1. This CDR3 region has 14 residues. Germline CDR1 KGHSH, CDR2 LQKENI. The trim removed 6 bases at V and 4 bases at J, leaving 4 bases unmatched. The CDR3 DNA reads TGTGCCAGCTCGTCACAGGGGGTTAATGAAAAACTGTTTTTT. Protein product: CASSSQGVNEKLFF.